The present TCR beta chain was sequenced within a study of CD8 T cells in Susac syndrome (dated by TCRdb to the late 2010s). Background for the entire study: Repertoire sequencing was used to test whether CD8+ T cell activation and differentiation in Susac syndrome was antigen driven.

Peripheral blood CD8+ and CD4+ T cells from healthy donors, Susac syndrome patients and multiple sclerosis patients were profiled by high-throughput TCR beta sequencing. Multiple sclerosis controls were treatment-naive patients with stable or active relapsing-remitting disease fulfilling revised McDonald criteria. CD8+ TEMRA cells were enriched by FACS, while bulk CD8+ and CD4+ T cells were purified by magnetic negative isolation. Blood was collected in EDTA tubes and processed within 24 hours, with PBMCs isolated through density gradient centrifugation. PBMCs intended for TCR sequencing were frozen in liquid nitrogen and were later thawed in a 37 degrees C water bath. A purity of at least 90% was achieved for sorted or isolated CD4+, CD8+ and CD8+ TEMRA cells. Overall study results and their limits: The TCR sequencing and HLA analysis was acknowledged to have included a relatively small number of individuals.

V is trimmed back by 5 bases and J by 10 bases, and the junction contains 9 bases that no gene match accounts for. The CDR3 holds 14 amino acids from the cysteine to the phenylalanine. The CDR3 DNA has 42 bases and is translated from base 1. Sequences DFQATT (CDR1) and SNEGSKA (CDR2) are obtained from the germline V gene (reference sequence). About this clonotype itself: There is no known antigen for this receptor. Base qualities are not provided; no much larger clone lies one nucleotide away.

RNA was extracted with the RNeasy kit and roughly 0.5 to 1 ug was reverse transcribed using random hexamers. The immunoSEQ multiplex PCR assay, covering 54 Vbeta and 13 Jbeta segments, was used to amplify TCR beta CDR3 regions. To correct PCR amplification bias, a synthetic template baseline was used for both primer optimization and computational correction. The source study handled its data this way. Reads were annotated to V, D and J genes according to IMGT and were analyzed with immunoSEQ Analyzer, with only productive sequences retained. To calculate clonality, Shannon entropy was normalized by log2 of the number of productive unique sequences and then subtracted from one. Public and private clones were assessed among the 100 most prevalent clones of each patient and control. Susac-specific clones were defined as absent from healthy and MS cohorts, around 980 published viral clones and other ImmuneACCESS disease sequences. TCRdb reprocessed the public reads (quality trimming at Q25 with fastp, clone calling with MiXCR) and kept in-frame beta chains. Records with the same CDR3 protein are collapsed into one entry carrying the most frequent genes and DNA. The V and J calls here are based on TCRdb, not the publication. The sample includes about 180,000 distinct CDR3 sequences, with around 95% observed a single time. The biggest ten clones account for about 0.093% of the sample.

This sequence was found in a human donor with multiple sclerosis. Recombination linked TRBV20-1 to TRBJ2-1; 12 central nucleotides agree with TRBD2. Sequencing was carried out using CD4+ T cells from PBMCs. In nucleotides, the sequence is TGCAGTGCTTCCGCTAGCGGGGGGGCCGGAGAGCAGTTCTTC. Its translation is CSASASGGAGEQFF.